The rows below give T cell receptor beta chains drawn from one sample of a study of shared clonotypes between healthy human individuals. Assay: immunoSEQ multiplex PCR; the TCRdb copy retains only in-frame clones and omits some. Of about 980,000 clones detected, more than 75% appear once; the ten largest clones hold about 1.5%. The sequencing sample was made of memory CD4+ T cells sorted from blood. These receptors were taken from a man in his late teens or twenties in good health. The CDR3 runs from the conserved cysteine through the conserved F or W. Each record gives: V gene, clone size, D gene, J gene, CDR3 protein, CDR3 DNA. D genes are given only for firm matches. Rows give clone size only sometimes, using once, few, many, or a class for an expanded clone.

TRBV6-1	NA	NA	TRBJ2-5	CASRRAFQGQETQYF	TGTGCCAGCAGGAGAGCCTTTCAGGGACAAGAGACCCAGTACTTC
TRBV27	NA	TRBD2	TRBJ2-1	CASSRTSGASLGGNEQFF	TGTGCCAGCAGCCGGACTAGCGGTGCCTCTCTGGGGGGCAATGAGCAGTTCTTC
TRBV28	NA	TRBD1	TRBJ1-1	CASSDRAPSWEAFF	TGTGCCAGCAGTGACAGGGCCCCCTCATGGGAAGCTTTCTTT
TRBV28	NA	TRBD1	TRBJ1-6	CASSSTPWDRKDSPLHF	TGTGCCAGCAGTTCGACCCCATGGGACAGGAAAGATTCACCCCTCCACTTT
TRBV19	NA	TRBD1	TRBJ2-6	CASSETGREGANVLTF	TGTGCCAGTAGTGAGACAGGGAGAGAGGGGGCCAACGTCCTGACTTTC
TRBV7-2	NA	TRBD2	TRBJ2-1	CASSSASGVTYNEQFF	TGTGCCAGCAGCTCAGCTAGCGGGGTCACCTACAATGAGCAGTTCTTC
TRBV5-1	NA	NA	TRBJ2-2	CASSLTAQGGTGELFF	TGCGCCAGCAGCTTGACGGCTCAAGGAGGGACCGGGGAGCTGTTTTTT
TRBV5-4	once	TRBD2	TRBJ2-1	CASSFPSGFYNEQFF	TGTGCCAGCAGCTTTCCTAGCGGGTTTTACAATGAGCAGTTCTTC
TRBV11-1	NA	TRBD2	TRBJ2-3	CASGSKRGGYTDTQYF	TGTGCCAGCGGATCTAAGCGGGGGGGTTACACAGATACGCAGTATTTT
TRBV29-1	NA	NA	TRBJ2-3	CSTARPLTDTQYF	TGCAGCACCGCAAGGCCCCTCACAGATACGCAGTATTTT
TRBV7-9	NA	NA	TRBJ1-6	CASSLDGGYGSPLHF	TGTGCCAGCAGCTTAGATGGGGGATATGGTTCACCCCTCCACTTT
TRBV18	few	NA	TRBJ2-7	CASSPLQGGGKGEQYF	TGTGCCAGCTCACCACTGCAAGGAGGTGGGAAGGGCGAGCAGTACTTC
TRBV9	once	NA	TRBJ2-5	CASSVESGTTGGTQYF	TGTGCCAGCAGCGTAGAAAGCGGAACAACCGGGGGGACCCAGTACTTC
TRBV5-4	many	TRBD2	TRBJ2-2	CASSTQTSGRAKVGELFF	TGTGCCAGCAGCACCCAGACTAGCGGGAGGGCCAAGGTCGGGGAGCTGTTTTTT
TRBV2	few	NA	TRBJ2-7	CATERTGSSYEQYF	TGTGCCACGGAAAGGACGGGGAGCTCCTACGAGCAGTACTTC
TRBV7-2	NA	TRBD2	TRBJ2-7	CASSSRGAGVYEQYF	TGTGCCAGCAGCTCCCGTGGCGCGGGAGTCTACGAGCAGTACTTC
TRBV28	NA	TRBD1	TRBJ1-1	CASSLSAGGVSLNTEAFF	TGTGCCAGCAGTTTAAGTGCAGGGGGCGTCTCGTTGAACACTGAAGCTTTCTTT
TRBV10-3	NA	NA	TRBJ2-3	CAISGMSSADTQYF	TGTGCCATCAGTGGCATGAGCAGTGCAGATACGCAGTATTTT
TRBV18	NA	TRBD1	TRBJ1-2	CASSSGQNYGYTF	TGTGCCAGCTCATCGGGACAGAACTATGGCTACACCTTC
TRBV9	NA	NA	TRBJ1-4	CASSDQGTNEKLFF	TGTGCCAGCAGCGATCAGGGAACTAATGAAAAACTGTTTTTT
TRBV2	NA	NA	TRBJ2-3	CASSDGDTQYF	TGTGCCAGCAGTGATGGAGATACGCAGTATTTT
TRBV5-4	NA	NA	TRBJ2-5	CASSSEQAQYF	TGTGCCAGCAGCTCCGAGCAGGCCCAGTACTTC
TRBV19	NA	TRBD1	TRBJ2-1	CAVGWGQAIDEQFF	TGTGCAGTAGGGTGGGGACAGGCTATCGATGAGCAGTTCTTC
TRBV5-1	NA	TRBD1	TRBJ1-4	CASSLSGGYNEKLFF	TGCGCCAGCAGCTTATCAGGGGGTTATAATGAAAAACTGTTTTTT
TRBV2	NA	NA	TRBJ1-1	CASSKDKNTEAFF	TGTGCCAGCAGTAAGGACAAGAACACTGAAGCTTTCTTT
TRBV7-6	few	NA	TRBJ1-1	CASSSGHSKTEAFF	TGTGCCAGCAGCTCCGGACATTCAAAGACTGAAGCTTTCTTT
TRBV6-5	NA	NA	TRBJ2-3	CASRTTVPTDTQYF	TGTGCCAGCAGGACGACAGTCCCCACAGATACGCAGTATTTT
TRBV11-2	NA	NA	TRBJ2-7	CASSLEVIYEQYF	TGTGCCAGCAGCTTAGAGGTCATCTACGAGCAGTACTTC
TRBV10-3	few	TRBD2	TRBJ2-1	CAISESGGGAYNEQFF	TGTGCCATCAGTGAGTCCGGCGGGGGGGCCTACAATGAGCAGTTCTTC
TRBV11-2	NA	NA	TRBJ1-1	CASSLGSRVGAFF	TGTGCCAGCAGCTTAGGCTCGAGGGTGGGAGCTTTCTTT
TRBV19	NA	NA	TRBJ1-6	CASSGKSSYNSPLHF	TGTGCCAGTAGCGGGAAAAGCTCCTATAATTCACCCCTCCACTTT
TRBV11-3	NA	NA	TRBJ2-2	CASSLVAGELFF	TGTGCCAGCAGCTTGGTCGCCGGGGAGCTGTTTTTT
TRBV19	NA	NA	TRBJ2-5	CASSMGAELETQYF	TGTGCCAGTAGTATGGGGGCTGAACTAGAGACCCAGTACTTC
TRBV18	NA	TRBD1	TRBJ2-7	CASSPSGTAYEQYF	TGTGCCAGCTCCCCGTCCGGGACAGCCTACGAGCAGTACTTC
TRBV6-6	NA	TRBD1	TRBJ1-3	CASRSGQGSGNTIYF	TGTGCCAGCAGATCCGGACAGGGCTCTGGAAACACCATATATTTT
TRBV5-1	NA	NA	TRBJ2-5	CASSLSPGETQYF	TGCGCCAGCAGCCTGAGTCCCGGAGAGACCCAGTACTTC
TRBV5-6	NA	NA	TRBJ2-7	CASSSQAYEQYF	TGTGCCAGCAGCTCCCAAGCCTACGAGCAGTACTTC
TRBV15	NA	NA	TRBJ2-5	CATARGGETQYF	TGTGCCACCGCACGTGGCGGAGAGACCCAGTACTTC
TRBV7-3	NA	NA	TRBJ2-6	CASSLTGKPSGANVLTF	TGTGCCAGCAGCTTAACGGGGAAGCCCTCTGGGGCCAACGTCCTGACTTTC
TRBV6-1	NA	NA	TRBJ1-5	CASSARGINQPQHF	TGTGCCAGCAGTGCTCGGGGGATCAATCAGCCCCAGCATTTT
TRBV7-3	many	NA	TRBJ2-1	CASSLMGTTYNEQFF	TGTGCCAGCAGCTTAATGGGGACCACCTACAATGAGCAGTTCTTC
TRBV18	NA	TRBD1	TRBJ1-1	CASAQGANTEAFF	TGTGCCAGTGCGCAGGGGGCAAACACTGAAGCTTTCTTT
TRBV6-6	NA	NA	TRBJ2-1	CASRTSSSGNEQFF	TGTGCCAGCCGTACTAGCTCCTCGGGCAATGAGCAGTTCTTC
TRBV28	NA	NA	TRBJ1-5	CASSLGGTQPQHF	TGTGCCAGCAGTTTAGGGGGTACTCAGCCCCAGCATTTT
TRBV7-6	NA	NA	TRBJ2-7	CASSLGAVYEQYF	TGTGCCAGCAGCTTGGGGGCCGTCTACGAGCAGTACTTC
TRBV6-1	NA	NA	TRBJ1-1	CASRHREPEAFF	TGTGCCAGCAGGCACAGGGAGCCTGAAGCTTTCTTT
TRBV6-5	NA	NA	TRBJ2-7	CASSSRDEQYF	TGTGCCAGCAGTTCCCGGGACGAGCAGTACTTC
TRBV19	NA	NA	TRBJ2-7	CASSIGGSGVLEQYF	TGTGCCAGTAGTATTGGCGGTAGCGGAGTCTTGGAGCAGTACTTC
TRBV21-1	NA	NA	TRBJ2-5	CASSKGRVVVLETQYF	TGTGCCAGCAGCAAAGGAAGGGTAGTCGTTTTGGAGACCCAGTACTTC
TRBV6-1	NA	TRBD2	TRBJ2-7	CASSERYVASGGVEQYF	TGTGCCAGCAGTGAGCGGTACGTTGCTAGCGGGGGAGTCGAGCAGTACTTC